This TCR beta chain is from a study of vaccination and CD4 T cells after COVID-19. Oncomine TCR Beta short-read sequencing was applied to DNA from cultured CD4+ T cells. One entry per CDR3 protein, called by TCRdb with MiXCR from the PCR reads. Of 20,000 to 25,000 distinct CDR3 sequences in the sample, over 40% were seen once. With respect to this clonotype: No antigen is known for it.

This CDR3 is 17 amino acids long. The germline V gene has CDR1 SGHTA and CDR2 FQGNSA. V lost 4 bases and J lost 6, with 21 bases in between. Time point indicated: late sampling 161 to 241 days after vaccination in a few convalescent patients. Indicated treatment: approximately 11-day PBMC culture with coronavirus spike peptide pools or control peptides (ViraFEST assay). The material was CD4+ T cells from blood, cultured in vitro, obtained about 7 months after SARS-CoV-2 vaccination. The receptor was isolated from a human donor who had recovered from COVID-19. The V gene is TRBV7-2, the J gene TRBJ2-2; perhaps TRBD2 as D (7 bases). The CDR3 here is CASSSRIGGAPPGELFF. As DNA, the CDR3 is TGTGCCAGCAGCTCACGGATTGGGGGGGCGCCTCCCGGGGAGCTGTTTTTT.